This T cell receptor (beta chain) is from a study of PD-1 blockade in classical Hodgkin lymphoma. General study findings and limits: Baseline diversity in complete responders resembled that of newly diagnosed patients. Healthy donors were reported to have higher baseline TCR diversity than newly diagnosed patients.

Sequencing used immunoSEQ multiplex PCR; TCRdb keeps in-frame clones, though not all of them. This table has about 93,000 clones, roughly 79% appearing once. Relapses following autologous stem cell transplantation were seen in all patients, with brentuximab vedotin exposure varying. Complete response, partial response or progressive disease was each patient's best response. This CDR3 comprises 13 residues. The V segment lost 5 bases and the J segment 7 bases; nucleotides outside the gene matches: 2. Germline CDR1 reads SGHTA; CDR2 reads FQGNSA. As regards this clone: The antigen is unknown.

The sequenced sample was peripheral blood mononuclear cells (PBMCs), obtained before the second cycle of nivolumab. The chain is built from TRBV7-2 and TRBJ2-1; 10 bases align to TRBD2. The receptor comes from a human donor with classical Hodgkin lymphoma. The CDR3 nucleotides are TGTGCCAGCAGCCCGACTAGCGGGAATGAGCAGTTCTTC. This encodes CASSPTSGNEQFF.